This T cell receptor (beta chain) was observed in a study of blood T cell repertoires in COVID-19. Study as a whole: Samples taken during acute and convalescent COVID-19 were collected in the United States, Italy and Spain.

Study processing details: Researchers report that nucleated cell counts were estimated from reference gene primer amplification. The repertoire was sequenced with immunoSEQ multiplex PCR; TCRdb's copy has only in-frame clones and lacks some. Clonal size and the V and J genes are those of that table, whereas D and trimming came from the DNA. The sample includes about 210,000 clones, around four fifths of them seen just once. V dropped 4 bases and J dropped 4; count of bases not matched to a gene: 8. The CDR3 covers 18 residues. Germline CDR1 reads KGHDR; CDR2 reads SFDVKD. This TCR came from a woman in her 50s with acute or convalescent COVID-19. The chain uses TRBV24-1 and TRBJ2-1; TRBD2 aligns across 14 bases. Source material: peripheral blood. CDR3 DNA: TGTGCCACCAGTGACCCCGGACTAGCGGGAGGAGAGTACAATGAGCAGTTCTTC. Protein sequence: CATSDPGLAGGEYNEQFF.